Listed below are T cell receptor beta chains from one sample, sequenced in a study of shared clonotypes between healthy human individuals. The repertoire was sequenced with immunoSEQ multiplex PCR; TCRdb's copy has only in-frame clones and lacks some. Among about 1.1 million clones listed, around three quarters were seen once. What was sequenced was memory CD4+ T cells from PBMCs. These receptors all come from a man aged 18 to 35 in good health. Some clones in this sample may be carry-over from other donors' samples. The CDR3 runs from the conserved cysteine through the conserved F or W. Each record gives: CDR3 protein, CDR3 DNA, D gene, clone size, J gene, V gene. D genes are given only for firm matches. Not every row has a clone size; where given, it reads once, few, many or a size class.

CANRDLHSNQPQHF TGTGCCAACAGGGATCTCCATAGCAATCAGCCCCAGCATTTT . . TRBJ1-5 TRBV6-4
CASSYVVNTEAFF TGTGCCAGCAGTTACGTGGTTAACACTGAAGCTTTCTTT . few TRBJ1-1 TRBV6-5
CASSETAEAFF TGTGCCAGCAGCGAAACAGCTGAAGCTTTCTTT . . TRBJ1-1 TRBV11-1
CASSVDGQGGNQPQHF TGTGCCAGCAGCGTAGATGGACAGGGAGGCAATCAGCCCCAGCATTTT TRBD1 . TRBJ1-5 TRBV9
CASSLFMGQVGGHTEAFF TGTGCCAGCAGTTTATTTATGGGGCAGGTCGGGGGCCACACTGAAGCTTTCTTT . . TRBJ1-1 TRBV27
CASSGSTGNTEAFF TGTGCCAGCAGTGGCAGTACAGGGAACACTGAAGCTTTCTTT . . TRBJ1-1 TRBV25-1
CASSYRLGETQYF TGTGCCAGCAGTTACCGTCTGGGAGAGACCCAGTACTTC . . TRBJ2-5 TRBV6-6
CASSLEEGQTEQYF TGTGCCAGCAGCTTAGAGGAGGGACAGACAGAGCAGTACTTC . . TRBJ2-7 TRBV11-3
CASSLTGVSGNTIYF TGTGCCAGCAGCTTGACAGGGGTCTCTGGAAACACCATATATTTT TRBD1 . TRBJ1-3 TRBV5-5
CASSGEGSRGNTIYF TGTGCCAGCAGTGGAGAGGGGTCTAGGGGAAACACCATATATTTT . . TRBJ1-3 TRBV9
CASSAGGWGYTF TGTGCCAGCAGTGCAGGGGGCTGGGGCTACACCTTC TRBD1 . TRBJ1-2 TRBV6-1
CASSVGGGSSYNEQFF TGTGCCAGCAGCGTAGGTGGCGGCAGCTCCTACAATGAGCAGTTCTTC . once TRBJ2-1 TRBV9
CASSGLGQGAGYTF TGTGCCAGCAGTGGGCTCGGACAGGGAGCCGGCTACACCTTC TRBD1 once TRBJ1-2 TRBV25-1
CARSRALDGNTIYF TGTGCCAGAAGTCGGGCTTTGGATGGAAACACCATATATTTT . few TRBJ1-3 TRBV7-5
CASSLAGQGMYTEAFF TGCGCCAGCAGCTTGGCCGGACAGGGAATGTACACTGAAGCTTTCTTT TRBD1 . TRBJ1-1 TRBV5-1
CASSLESRGLAGHRYEQYF TGTGCCAGCAGCTTAGAAAGTAGGGGACTAGCGGGCCACCGGTACGAGCAGTACTTC TRBD2 . TRBJ2-7 TRBV11-2
CASQQGPEAFF TGTGCCAGTCAACAGGGGCCTGAAGCTTTCTTT TRBD1 . TRBJ1-1 TRBV28
CASSLNSGLGANVLTF TGTGCCAGCAGCTTAAATTCGGGTTTAGGGGCCAACGTCCTGACTTTC . . TRBJ2-6 TRBV11-2
CASSYSRLAGVNTQYF TGTGCCAGCAGTTACAGTCGCCTAGCGGGAGTAAATACGCAGTATTTT TRBD2 . TRBJ2-3 TRBV6-5
CASSTDRGRELFF TGTGCCAGCAGTACCGACAGGGGACGGGAGCTGTTTTTT TRBD1 . TRBJ2-2 TRBV28
CAWVLSREEETQYF TGTGCCTGGGTCCTATCGAGGGAAGAGGAGACCCAGTACTTC . . TRBJ2-5 TRBV30
CAWRDRDRNTEAFF TGTGCCTGGAGGGACCGGGACAGGAACACTGAAGCTTTCTTT TRBD1 . TRBJ1-1 TRBV30
CASSPLYREAGNTIYF TGTGCCAGCAGCCCGCTTTACAGGGAGGCTGGAAACACCATATATTTT . . TRBJ1-3 TRBV4-2
CASSEKNVGETQYF TGCGCCAGCAGCGAAAAGAACGTGGGTGAGACCCAGTACTTC . . TRBJ2-5 TRBV10-1
CASSIGQGVYNEQFF TGTGCCAGCAGCATCGGACAGGGAGTGTACAATGAGCAGTTCTTC TRBD1 once TRBJ2-1 TRBV5-4
CASSRQIGGDYEQYF TGCGCCAGCAGCCGGCAAATTGGGGGGGACTACGAGCAGTACTTC TRBD2 . TRBJ2-7 TRBV4-1
CASSVVGTTGELFF TGTGCCAGCAGCGTAGTCGGAACCACCGGGGAGCTGTTTTTT . . TRBJ2-2 TRBV9
CASSPNGVSPYEQYF TGTGCCAGCTCGCCCAATGGGGTATCGCCCTACGAGCAGTACTTC . . TRBJ2-7 TRBV18
CASSLATRNYGYTF TGTGCCAGCAGCTTAGCGACCCGGAACTATGGCTACACCTTC . . TRBJ1-2 TRBV7-2
CASSEFRLEAYEQYF TGCGCCAGCAGTGAGTTCCGCCTCGAGGCCTACGAGCAGTACTTC . . TRBJ2-7 TRBV10-2
CASSVGLAGNFNEQFF TGTGCCAGCAGCGTAGGACTAGCGGGAAATTTCAATGAGCAGTTCTTC TRBD2 . TRBJ2-1 TRBV9
CASSLDGAGNGYTF TGTGCCAGCAGCCTGGACGGGGCGGGTAATGGCTACACCTTC . . TRBJ1-2 TRBV5-6
CASSLDSREKLFF TGTGCCAGCAGCTTAGATTCTCGGGAAAAACTGTTTTTT . once TRBJ1-4 TRBV11-3
CASSEVIRLLGELFF TGTGCCAGCAGTGAGGTCATAAGGCTACTCGGGGAGCTGTTTTTT . . TRBJ2-2 TRBV2
CASSLRTVTNTGELFF TGTGCCAGCAGCCTAAGGACTGTGACTAACACCGGGGAGCTGTTTTTT . . TRBJ2-2 TRBV5-6
CAIGRLTGNTIYF TGTGCCATAGGGCGGCTAACTGGAAACACCATATATTTT . . TRBJ1-3 TRBV6-1
CATSRDLGETQYF TGTGCCACCAGCAGAGATCTCGGAGAGACCCAGTACTTC . . TRBJ2-5 TRBV15
CASSIWPASGNTIYF TGTGCCAGTAGTATTTGGCCAGCCTCTGGAAACACCATATATTTT . . TRBJ1-3 TRBV19
CACTGGETQYF TGTGCCTGCACAGGGGGAGAGACCCAGTACTTC TRBD1 few TRBJ2-5 TRBV6-1
CASSRDSFTEAFF TGTGCCAGCAGTCGGGACAGCTTCACTGAAGCTTTCTTT TRBD1 . TRBJ1-1 TRBV28
CASMETPNTEAFF TGCGCCAGCATGGAGACACCAAACACTGAAGCTTTCTTT . . TRBJ1-1 TRBV5-1
CASSSGLAGGPIAYEQYF TGTGCCAGCAGCTCGGGACTAGCGGGAGGGCCTATTGCCTACGAGCAGTACTTC TRBD2 . TRBJ2-7 TRBV5-4
CASSYSRQAQGYTF TGTGCCAGCAGTTACAGCCGACAGGCTCAGGGCTACACCTTC . . TRBJ1-2 TRBV6-5
CASSLWGGSKYTEAFF TGTGCCAGCAGCTTATGGGGGGGCTCCAAGTACACTGAAGCTTTCTTT . . TRBJ1-1 TRBV11-2
CSASIVEQFF TGCAGTGCTTCTATAGTGGAGCAGTTCTTC . . TRBJ2-1 TRBV20-1
CASSISDGKGYEQYF TGTGCCAGCTCAATCTCGGACGGGAAAGGCTACGAGCAGTACTTC . . TRBJ2-7 TRBV18
CAWRVRGSLNEQFF TGTGCCTGGAGAGTTCGGGGGAGTCTGAATGAGCAGTTCTTC . . TRBJ2-1 TRBV30
CAIRRTSGPYEQYF TGTGCCATCAGGAGGACTAGCGGCCCCTACGAGCAGTACTTC TRBD2 many TRBJ2-7 TRBV10-3
CASSEARRLWGSQYF TGTGCCAGCAGTGAAGCGCGGCGGCTTTGGGGGTCCCAGTACTTC . . TRBJ2-5 TRBV2
CASSTGGEQPQHF TGTGCCAGTAGTACAGGGGGGGAGCAGCCCCAGCATTTT TRBD1 . TRBJ1-5 TRBV19
CASSTPWTGELFF TGTGCCAGCAGCACACCATGGACCGGGGAGCTGTTTTTT . . TRBJ2-2 TRBV7-2
CASGLGQRNTEAFF TGTGCTAGTGGTTTGGGGCAGCGGAACACTGAAGCTTTCTTT . few TRBJ1-1 TRBV12-5